These T cell receptor beta chains were read from a single sample in a study of blood T cell repertoires in COVID-19. The method was immunoSEQ multiplex PCR; TCRdb's version includes in-frame clones alone and lacks a portion of them. The sample lists around 300,000 clones, roughly nine tenths occurring once. The sample taken for sequencing was PBMCs or T cells enriched from blood (not recorded which). These TCRs come from a woman aged 18-29 years who had recovered from COVID-19. Both conserved end residues are part of each CDR3. A D gene is named only where the DNA matches it firmly. Where a row states a size, it is once, few, many or the class of an expanded clone; other rows omit it.

>TRBJ2-3|-|TRBV11-2|-
CASSLDPGSTDTQYF
TGTGCCAGCAGCTTAGACCCGGGATCAACAGATACGCAGTATTTT
>TRBJ2-3|-|TRBV29-1|-
CSVAPVDSSTDTQYF
TGCAGCGTGGCTCCCGTTGACTCAAGCACAGATACGCAGTATTTT
>TRBJ1-2|-|TRBV15|-
CATTLGVTDGYTF
TGTGCCACCACCCTCGGGGTAACGGATGGCTACACCTTC
>TRBJ2-2|-|TRBV5-1|few
CASSLGLLDTGELFF
TGCGCCAGCAGCTTGGGCCTATTAGACACCGGGGAGCTGTTTTTT
>TRBJ1-2|-|TRBV12-5|-
CASALDLAGGYTF
TGTGCTAGTGCCCTAGATCTCGCAGGGGGCTACACCTTC
>TRBJ1-1|TRBD1|TRBV2|-
CASSLRTGRVAFF
TGTGCCAGCAGTCTACGGACAGGGAGAGTAGCTTTCTTT
>TRBJ2-7|-|TRBV7-3|-
CASSLGQSSEQYF
TGTGCCAGCAGCTTAGGTCAGTCTTCCGAGCAGTACTTC
>TRBJ1-2|-|TRBV6-5|-
CASSYSGGGGYTF
TGTGCCAGCAGTTACTCAGGGGGGGGTGGCTACACCTTC
>TRBJ2-1|-|TRBV29-1|-
CSVVAGAFSEQFF
TGCAGCGTTGTTGCGGGGGCCTTCTCTGAGCAGTTCTTC
>TRBJ1-4|-|TRBV7-8|-
CASSLRGGWLGPNEKLFF
TGTGCCAGCAGCTTAAGGGGGGGGTGGTTGGGACCGAATGAAAAACTGTTTTTT
>TRBJ1-5|-|TRBV2|-
CASTYSQGQPQHF
TGTGCCAGCACGTACTCTCAGGGACAGCCCCAGCATTTT
>TRBJ2-7|-|TRBV5-1|-
CASSPPGPEQYF
TGCGCCAGCAGCCCCCCAGGGCCCGAGCAGTACTTC
>TRBJ1-1|-|TRBV7-9|-
CASTHSRGGTEAFF
TGTGCCAGCACCCACTCAAGGGGGGGGACTGAAGCTTTCTTT
>TRBJ1-2|TRBD1|TRBV4-1|-
CASSQARTGGQLYGYTF
TGCGCCAGCAGCCAAGCTCGGACAGGGGGCCAACTCTATGGCTACACCTTC
>TRBJ2-7|-|TRBV2|-
CASSAPDRGEQYF
TGTGCCAGCAGTGCCCCGGACAGAGGCGAGCAGTACTTC
>TRBJ2-7|-|TRBV6-5|-
CASSPSPYSSYEQYF
TGTGCCAGCAGTCCTTCCCCGTACAGCTCCTACGAGCAGTACTTC
>TRBJ2-1|TRBD2|TRBV7-2|-
CASNLGPGGGNEQFF
TGTGCCAGCAACCTAGGACCTGGGGGGGGGAATGAGCAGTTCTTC
>TRBJ2-3|-|TRBV5-1|once
CASSSGLYSPLGTQYF
TGCGCCAGCAGTTCGGGACTTTATTCCCCCCTCGGTACGCAGTATTTT
>TRBJ1-6|-|TRBV28|-
CASSFHGGDNSPLHF
TGTGCCAGCAGTTTTCATGGCGGTGATAATTCACCCCTCCACTTT
>TRBJ2-1|TRBD2|TRBV5-1|-
CASSLERGGVGEQFF
TGCGCCAGCAGCTTGGAGCGGGGGGGAGTCGGAGAGCAGTTCTTC
>TRBJ2-5|-|TRBV19|-
CASSIRQGGQTQYF
TGTGCCAGTAGTATCCGGCAGGGGGGACAGACCCAGTACTTC
>TRBJ2-2|TRBD1|TRBV24-1|-
CATSDSTTGKVGGELFF
TGTGCCACCAGTGATTCTACGACAGGGAAGGTTGGTGGGGAGCTGTTTTTT
>TRBJ2-7|-|TRBV14|-
CASSQDLAQAGTYEQYF
TGTGCCAGCAGCCAAGATCTGGCGCAGGCGGGAACCTACGAGCAGTACTTC
>TRBJ1-6|-|TRBV25-1|-
CASSLDRWNSPLHF
TGTGCCAGCAGTTTGGACAGATGGAATTCACCCCTCCACTTT
>TRBJ2-1|-|TRBV6-5|once
CASSRPAYNEQFF
TGTGCCAGCAGCCGCCCGGCCTACAATGAGCAGTTCTTC
>TRBJ1-1|-|TRBV4-1|-
CASSQDPTGMNTEAFF
TGCGCCAGCAGCCAAGATCCGACAGGAATGAACACTGAAGCTTTCTTT
>TRBJ1-2|-|TRBV10-2|-
CASSESVNNYGYTF
TGCGCCAGCAGTGAGTCTGTAAATAACTATGGCTACACCTTC
>TRBJ2-7|TRBD1|TRBV6-5|-
CASSLLQGNHEQYF
TGTGCCAGCAGTCTATTACAGGGGAACCACGAGCAGTACTTC
>TRBJ1-4|-|TRBV5-1|-
CASSFFSATATNEKLFF
TGCGCCAGCAGCTTTTTTTCTGCAACGGCAACTAATGAAAAACTGTTTTTT
>TRBJ1-1|-|TRBV6-5|-
CASSRTANTEAFF
TGTGCCAGCTCTCGGACAGCGAACACTGAAGCTTTCTTT
>TRBJ2-5|TRBD1|TRBV13|-
CASSRGHGETQYF
TGTGCCAGCAGCAGGGGGCATGGAGAGACCCAGTACTTC
>TRBJ1-1|-|TRBV5-4|-
CASSLGGQEAFF
TGTGCCAGCAGCTTGGGTGGACAAGAAGCTTTCTTT
>TRBJ2-7|-|TRBV9|-
CASSPRGILGEQYF
TGTGCCAGCAGCCCCAGGGGAATACTAGGGGAGCAGTACTTC
>TRBJ2-7|-|TRBV28|-
CASIKGGQATYEQYF
TGTGCCAGCATCAAGGGCGGGCAGGCGACCTACGAGCAGTACTTC
>TRBJ2-7|TRBD1|TRBV7-6|-
CASSLGRQGDEQYF
TGTGCCAGCAGCTTAGGGAGACAGGGAGACGAGCAGTACTTC
>TRBJ2-5|-|TRBV28|-
CASRVTGETQYF
TGTGCCAGCAGGGTAACCGGAGAGACCCAGTACTTC
>TRBJ2-5|-|TRBV19|-
CASSITGLETQYF
TGTGCCAGTAGTATTACAGGGTTAGAGACCCAGTACTTC
>TRBJ1-2|TRBD1|TRBV4-1|-
CASSQAGQGAHYGYTF
TGCGCCAGCAGCCAAGCGGGACAGGGGGCCCACTATGGCTACACCTTC
>TRBJ1-5|-|TRBV10-3|-
CAIRDSYSNQPQHF
TGTGCCATCAGGGACAGTTATAGCAATCAGCCCCAGCATTTT
>TRBJ2-4|TRBD1|TRBV6-1|-
CASSEILGQENIQYF
TGTGCCAGCAGTGAAATATTGGGACAGGAAAACATTCAGTACTTC
>TRBJ2-3|-|TRBV5-1|-
CASSTTRDTQYF
TGCGCCAGCAGCACGACTAGAGATACGCAGTATTTT
>TRBJ1-5|TRBD1|TRBV5-6|-
CASSLFETGGAQPQHF
TGTGCCAGCAGCTTGTTTGAGACAGGGGGAGCACAGCCCCAGCATTTT
>TRBJ2-1|-|TRBV3-1/TRBV3-2|-
CASSHRGSRNEQFF
TGTGCCAGCAGCCACAGGGGCTCGAGGAATGAGCAGTTCTTC
>TRBJ2-7|-|TRBV4-1|-
CASSQDSQGPRSEQYF
TGCGCCAGCAGCCAAGATTCCCAAGGCCCTAGAAGCGAGCAGTACTTC